These 31 T cell receptor beta chains were all obtained from the same sample, sequenced in a study of T-cell reconstitution after alpha-beta-depleted transplantation in children. TCRbeta library construction was performed incorporating unique molecular identifiers. TCRdb fed the PCR reads into MiXCR, producing one record per CDR3 protein. The sample consists of 80,000 to 95,000 distinct CDR3 sequences, roughly 8% of them appearing once. Sequenced here: PBMCs from the stem cell graft donor, sampled from the stem cell graft. These receptors all come from a human donor who donated a stem cell graft to a child with congenital amegakaryocytic thrombocytopenia.

There are many counts of this clonotype. The chain recombines TRBV12-3 or TRBV12-4 with TRBJ1-2; D not resolved. This CDR3 spans 13 amino acids. V dropped 6 bases and J dropped 4 bases, with 12 bases sitting between them. In DNA form, the CDR3 reads TGTGCCAGCAGCCCTCGACTTGGCTATGGCTACACCTTC. It specifies CASSPRLGYGYTF.

This clonotype was observed at least ten times. The chain uses TRBV6-6 and TRBJ2-2; D uncertain. Trimming pared 6 bases from V and 3 bases from J, leaving 8 bases between. CDR3 length: 13 residues. Germline CDR1 reads MNHNY; CDR2 reads SVGAGI (reference sequence). This CDR3 reads CASSRYDTGELFF. The DNA for the CDR3 is TGTGCCAGCAGCAGATACGACACCGGGGAGCTGTTTTTT.

This clonotype has a count of ten or more. V and J are TRBV4-1 and TRBJ2-7, with D possibly TRBD2 on 7 matching bases. This CDR3 spans 15 amino acids. Germline lookup yields CDR1 MGHRA and CDR2 YSYEKL. Trimming cost V 1 base and J 7 bases, with 17 bases left between them. Here the CDR3 DNA reads TGCGCCAGCAGCCAAGCAGGGGCCCCCGGGGGGGAGCAGTACTTC. Translation: CASSQAGAPGGEQYF.

The table lists this clonotype with many counts. The V and J genes are TRBV5-5 and TRBJ2-3; either TRBD1 or TRBD2 may fit D (5 bases each). The CDR3 sequence is 16 residues long. The germline V gene encodes CDR1 SGHKS and CDR2 YYEKEE (reference sequence). V lost 4 bases, J lost 4 bases, and 19 bases lay in between. In DNA form, the CDR3 reads TGTGCCAGCAGCCCAATGGGGCTAGCTCGCGCAGATACGCAGTATTTT. This codes for CASSPMGLARADTQYF.

The CDR3 DNA reads as TGTGCCAGCAGTGAAGGGGGGAGCATGGAGACCCAGTACTTC. It translates to CASSEGGSMETQYF. The genes are TRBV2 and TRBJ2-5; the D call may be TRBD1 or TRBD2 (5 bases each). The CDR3 runs 14 residues. V lost 1 base and J lost 5, with 11 bases in between. From germline, CDR1 is SNHLY and CDR2 FYNNEI.

This clonotype has ten or more counts. The gene calls are TRBV7-9 and TRBJ2-1; 8 nucleotides align to TRBD2. Trimming at V came to 2 bases and at J to 8 bases, leaving 8 bases not matched to a gene. From germline, CDR1 is SEHNR and CDR2 FQNEAQ (reference sequence). The CDR3 is 15 residues long. The CDR3 region has the DNA TGTGCCAGCAGCTTAAAGCGGGAGTTTGGCGATGAGCAGTTCTTC. Translating it yields CASSLKREFGDEQFF.

This clonotype has ten or more counts. The rearrangement joins TRBV12-3 or TRBV12-4 to TRBJ1-5; D not resolved. CDR3 size: 14 residues. V dropped 9 bases and J dropped 1 base, with 13 bases sitting between them. Here the CDR3 DNA reads TGTGCCAGTCGAGAGGGATCGAGCAATCAGCCCCAGCATTTT. Translating it yields CASREGSSNQPQHF.

Many counts were recorded for this clonotype. The J gene is TRBJ2-5, the V gene TRBV12-3 or TRBV12-4; no clear D gene. Trimming took 8 bases from V and 0 from J, leaving 7 bases between them. The CDR3 runs to 12 residues. The CDR3 reads CASAGNQETQYF. CDR3 in DNA: TGTGCCAGCGCAGGAAACCAAGAGACCCAGTACTTC.

This clonotype was seen at least ten times. The gene calls are TRBV10-2 and TRBJ1-1; D gene unclear. The CDR3 consists of 12 residues. Germline CDR1 reads WSHSY; CDR2 reads SAAADI. The V gene lost 0 bases and the J gene lost 7 bases, with 6 bases spanning the gap. CDR3 DNA: TGCGCCAGCAGTGAGTCTTGGGTTGAAGCTTTCTTT. Its protein product is CASSESWVEAFF.

Ten or more counts support this clonotype. This rearrangement joins TRBV20-1 to TRBJ2-5, with D uncertain. V lost 0 bases to trimming and J lost 5 bases, with 16 bases between them. CDR3 length equals 15 residues. The germline gives CDR1 DFQATT, CDR2 SNEGSKA (reference sequence). The CDR3 region is CSARDLVSASETQYF. CDR3 coding DNA: TGCAGTGCTAGAGATCTAGTATCTGCCTCTGAGACCCAGTACTTC.

This clonotype was observed many times. This chain links TRBV12-3 or TRBV12-4 with TRBJ1-5; D remains unclear. The germline V and J ends were trimmed by 2 bases and 2 bases, with 7 bases remaining between them. The CDR3 sequence is 14 residues long. CDR3 coding DNA: TGTGCCAGCAGTTTATCCGCTGGCAATCAGCCCCAGCATTTT. Translated: CASSLSAGNQPQHF.

In its sample, this clonotype was seen many times. The chain has TRBV20-1 and TRBJ1-6; the D gene is possibly TRBD1 (6 bases). The germline gives CDR1 DFQATT, CDR2 SNEGSKA (reference sequence). Trimming stripped 0 bases from V and 4 bases from J, with 13 bases between. This CDR3 contains 16 residues. The CDR3 spells CSARDLQGRYNSPLHF. The DNA for the CDR3 is TGCAGTGCTAGAGATCTCCAGGGGCGATATAATTCACCCCTCCACTTT.

This clonotype has ten or more counts. This rearrangement joins TRBV2 to TRBJ1-5, with 8 bases that match TRBD1. Trimming removed 3 bases from V and 2 bases from J; junction bases left unmatched: 3. CDR3 length: 15 residues. CDR1 SNHLY and CDR2 FYNNEI come from the germline V gene. The chain's CDR3 is CASSDPDRGNQPQHF. CDR3 in DNA: TGTGCCAGCAGTGATCCGGACAGGGGCAATCAGCCCCAGCATTTT.

This clonotype showed up many times. The V and J genes are TRBV6-5 and TRBJ1-5; D is unresolved. Germline values: CDR1 MNHEY, CDR2 SVGAGI. The CDR3 runs 16 residues. Deletions cut 0 bases from V and 0 bases from J, with 9 bases between. The CDR3 reads CASSYSSPRSNQPQHF. The CDR3 region has the DNA TGTGCCAGCAGTTACTCGAGTCCACGTAGCAATCAGCCCCAGCATTTT.

A word on this clonotype: Being one base from a much bigger clone, this may be a read error. The chain uses TRBV15 and TRBJ1-5; D gene uncertain. This CDR3 region has 13 residues. Per the germline V gene, CDR1 is LNHNV and CDR2 is YYDKDF (reference sequence). The CDR3 reads CAISREYREPQHF. The CDR3 DNA reads as TGTGCCATCAGCAGAGAATACCGGGAGCCCCAGCATTTT.

Many counts were recorded for this clonotype. The V gene is TRBV29-1, the J gene TRBJ2-3; no definite D call. The CDR3 extends over 13 amino acids. Trimming took 5 bases from V and 2 from J, leaving 11 bases between them. Germline CDR1 reads SQVTM; CDR2 reads ANQGSEA. The CDR3 DNA is TGCAGCGTTTTCCTCCTCCTCACAGATACGCAGTATTTT. This gives the protein CSVFLLLTDTQYF.

This clonotype has ten or more counts. The chain carries TRBV7-2 and TRBJ1-2; D unresolved. Trimming cost V 2 bases and J 4 bases, with 5 bases left between them. The CDR3 is made up of 12 amino acids. CDR1 is SGHTA, CDR2 FQGNSA, per germline. CDR3 nucleotide sequence: TGTGCCAGCAGCTTAAACAGCTATGGCTACACCTTC. Encoded protein: CASSLNSYGYTF.

Sample share makes this clonotype medium-sized (0.01 to 0.1%). DNA for the CDR3: TGCGCCAGCAGCCAGGGGACAGAGAATAGCAATCAGCCCCAGCATTTT. It encodes CASSQGTENSNQPQHF. This chain joins TRBV4-1 and TRBJ1-5, with 7 nucleotides matching TRBD1. The V gene's germline CDR1 is MGHRA and CDR2 YSYEKL. This CDR3 region has 16 residues. V lost 3 bases to trimming and J lost 0 bases; unmatched junction nucleotides: 5.

This clonotype was counted many times. The gene calls are TRBV12-5 and TRBJ2-5, with 7 bases that match TRBD1. The CDR3 is made up of 13 amino acids. CDR1 LGHNT and CDR2 FRNRAP come from the germline V gene. J was trimmed by 5 bases and V by 2 bases; bases with no gene match: 2. CDR3 bases: TGTGCTAGTGGTTTGCACAGGGGTGAGACCCAGTACTTC. Translating it yields CASGLHRGETQYF.

The V call is TRBV12-3 or TRBV12-4, the J call TRBJ2-3; perhaps D is TRBD1 or TRBD2 (5 bases each). The CDR3 is made up of 17 amino acids. V lost 3 bases, J lost 3 bases, and 19 bases lay in between. The CDR3, as DNA: TGTGCCAGCAGTTTGGGGGTCGGAATCCTGCATACAGATACGCAGTATTTT. The encoded protein is CASSLGVGILHTDTQYF.

This clonotype was detected a few times. The chain joins TRBV30 to TRBJ2-1; 10 bases align to TRBD2. The trim removed 4 bases at V and 6 bases at J, leaving 9 bases unmatched. The germline gives CDR1 GTSNPN, CDR2 SVGIG (reference sequence). The CDR3 is 15 amino acids. The CDR3 is CAWTEAGGPGNEQFF. DNA of the CDR3: TGTGCCTGGACCGAAGCGGGAGGGCCTGGCAATGAGCAGTTCTTC.

This clonotype was detected ten times or more. The chain couples TRBV5-1 to TRBJ1-1; TRBD1 matches at 8 bases. This CDR3 comprises 13 residues. V lost 4 bases to trimming and J lost 6 bases; unmatched junction nucleotides: 5. Germline V gene sequence: CDR1 SGHRS, CDR2 YFSETQ. CDR3 sequence: CASSAQGAAEAFF. The CDR3 DNA sequence: TGCGCCAGCAGCGCTCAGGGGGCAGCTGAAGCTTTCTTT.

This clonotype was picked up many times. V and J are TRBV7-6 and TRBJ1-1; D ambiguous. The CDR3 covers 14 residues. Germline V gene sequence: CDR1 SGHVS, CDR2 FNYEAQ. V lost 0 bases and J 0 bases, leaving 5 bases between the germline ends. The CDR3 DNA is TGTGCCAGCAGCTTAGCTGGGTTGAACACTGAAGCTTTCTTT. Translation: CASSLAGLNTEAFF.

This clonotype occurred a few times. The chain uses TRBV12-3 or TRBV12-4 and TRBJ2-1, with 11 bases fitting TRBD2. The trim removed 11 bases at V and 8 bases at J, leaving 26 bases unmatched. This CDR3 comprises 19 residues. CDR3 protein: CAFSFGLAGIESGFDEQFF. The CDR3 DNA reads as TGTGCCTTCAGTTTCGGACTAGCGGGTATCGAATCGGGGTTCGATGAGCAGTTCTTC.

There are many counts of this clonotype. This chain connects TRBV5-5 to TRBJ2-5; 8 nucleotides match TRBD1. Germline CDR1 is SGHKS and CDR2 is YYEKEE (reference sequence). CDR3 length equals 15 residues. The V and J ends lost 7 bases and 2 bases, in that order; junction bases with no gene match: 10. This CDR3 reads CASGTGGSGQETQYF. In DNA, the CDR3 is TGTGCCAGCGGCACAGGGGGGAGTGGTCAAGAGACCCAGTACTTC.

The sample holds many counts of this clonotype. The chain employs TRBV30 and TRBJ2-7; 9 bases align to TRBD1. Looked up from germline, CDR1 is GTSNPN and CDR2 is SVGIG (reference sequence). The V gene end was trimmed by 2 bases and the J gene end by 5 bases; junction bases not matched to a gene: 7. There are 14 residues in the CDR3. In DNA form, the CDR3 reads TGTGCCTGGAGTTACCCGGGACAGGGTGACGAGCAGTACTTC. This encodes CAWSYPGQGDEQYF.

The CDR3 region is CASGSRLQETQYF. CDR3 DNA sequence: TGTGCCAGCGGCTCCAGGCTGCAGGAGACCCAGTACTTC. The rearrangement links TRBV16 to TRBJ2-5; D gene ambiguous. V was shortened by 8 bases and J by 5 bases, with 15 bases between the two germline ends. This CDR3 has 13 amino acids. Germline V gene lookup returns CDR1 KGHSY and CDR2 FQNENV.

The table lists this clonotype with many counts. This chain connects TRBV5-5 to TRBJ1-6, with D maybe TRBD1 (6 bases). CDR3 length: 15 amino acids. Trimming left V 0 bases short and J 10 bases short, with 14 bases between. The V gene's germline CDR1 is SGHKS and CDR2 YYEKEE (reference sequence). The CDR3 spells CASSLDPGEGSPLHF. CDR3 nucleotides: TGTGCCAGCAGCTTGGATCCAGGGGAAGGATCACCCCTCCACTTT.

This clonotype was detected only a few times. The chain joins TRBV30 to TRBJ1-5, with 9 nucleotides matching TRBD1. The CDR3 is made up of 13 amino acids. Germline CDR1 is GTSNPN and CDR2 is SVGIG (reference sequence). The J segment lost 5 bases and the V segment lost 3 bases, leaving 2 bases of the junction unmatched. CDR3: CAWRGDRDQPQHF. The CDR3 bases are TGTGCCTGGAGGGGGGACAGGGATCAGCCCCAGCATTTT.

This clonotype was seen repeatedly, ten times or more. The V and J genes are TRBV28 and TRBJ1-1; a possible D gene is TRBD1 (5 bases). Germline values: CDR1 MDHEN, CDR2 SYDVKM. This CDR3 is 14 amino acids long. The V gene lost 9 bases and the J gene lost 2 bases, with 16 bases spanning the gap. CDR3 bases: TGTGCCAGTAGTGGTCGGGGCCTCAACACTGAAGCTTTCTTT. Residues: CASSGRGLNTEAFF.

This chain connects TRBV20-1 to TRBJ2-2; the D gene is possibly TRBD2 (5 bases). The CDR3 sequence is 14 residues long. The germline V gene has CDR1 DFQATT and CDR2 SNEGSKA (reference sequence). Trimming took 2 bases from V and 6 from J, leaving 13 bases between them. In DNA, the CDR3 is TGCAGTGCTAGATGGGCTAGCTCGCCCGGGGAGCTGTTTTTT. Translation: CSARWASSPGELFF.